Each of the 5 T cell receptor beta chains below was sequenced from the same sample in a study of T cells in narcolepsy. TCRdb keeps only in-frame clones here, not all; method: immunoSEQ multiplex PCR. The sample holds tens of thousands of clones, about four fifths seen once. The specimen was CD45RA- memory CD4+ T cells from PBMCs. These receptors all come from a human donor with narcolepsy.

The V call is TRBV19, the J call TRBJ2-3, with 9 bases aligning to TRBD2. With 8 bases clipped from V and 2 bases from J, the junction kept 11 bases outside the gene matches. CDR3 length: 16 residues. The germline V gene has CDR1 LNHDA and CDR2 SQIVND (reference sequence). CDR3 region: CASGDPGGGATDTQYF. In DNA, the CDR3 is TGTGCCAGTGGTGACCCTGGCGGGGGGGCCACAGATACGCAGTATTTT. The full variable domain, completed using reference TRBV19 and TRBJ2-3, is DGGITQSPKYLFRKEGQNVTLSCEQNLNHDAMYWYRQDPGQGLRLIYYSQIVNDFQKGDIAEGYSVSREKKESFPLTVTSAQKNPTAFYLCASGDPGGGATDTQYFGPGTRLTVL.

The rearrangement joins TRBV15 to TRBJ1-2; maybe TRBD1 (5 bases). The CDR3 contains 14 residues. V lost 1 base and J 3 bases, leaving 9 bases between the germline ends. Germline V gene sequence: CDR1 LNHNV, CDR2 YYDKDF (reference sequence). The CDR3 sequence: CATSRGGTDYGYTF. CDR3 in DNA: TGTGCCACCAGCAGAGGCGGGACGGACTATGGCTACACCTTC.

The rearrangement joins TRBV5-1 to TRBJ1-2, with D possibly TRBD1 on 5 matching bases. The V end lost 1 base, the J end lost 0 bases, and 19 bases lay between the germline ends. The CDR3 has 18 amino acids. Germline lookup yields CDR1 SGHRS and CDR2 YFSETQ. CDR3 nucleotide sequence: TGCGCCAGCAGCTTGAGTTCGGCAGGGCCTGAAGCTAACTATGGCTACACCTTC. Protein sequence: CASSLSSAGPEANYGYTF.

This CDR3 reads CAWRVDVWASGGEKNIQYF. The CDR3 bases are TGTGCCTGGAGGGTAGACGTTTGGGCTAGCGGGGGGGAAAAAAACATTCAGTACTTC. The chain links TRBV30 to TRBJ2-4, with 12 bases fitting TRBD2. The CDR3 is made up of 19 amino acids. CDR1 and CDR2 (germline): GTSNPN, SVGIG (reference sequence). Losses at the gene ends were 3 bases for V and 4 bases for J; bases not matched to a gene: 16.

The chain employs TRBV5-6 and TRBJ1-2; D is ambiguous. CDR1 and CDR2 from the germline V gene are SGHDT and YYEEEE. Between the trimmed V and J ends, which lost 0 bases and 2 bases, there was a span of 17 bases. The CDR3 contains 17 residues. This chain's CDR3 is CASSLGELRRQNYGYTF. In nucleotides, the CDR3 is TGTGCCAGCAGCTTGGGGGAGCTCAGGCGGCAGAACTATGGCTACACCTTC. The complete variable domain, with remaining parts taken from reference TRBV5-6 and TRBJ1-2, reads DAGVTQSPTHLIKTRGQQVTLRCSPKSGHDTVSWYQQALGQGPQFIFQYYEEEERQRGNFPDRFSGHQFPNYSSELNVNALLLGDSALYLCASSLGELRRQNYGYTFGSGTRLTVV.